This TCR beta chain came from a study of beta chain bispecific antibodies for T cell cancers. Study information: The leukemia lines expressed TRBV12-3 (Jurkat) and TRBV5-5 (HPB-ALL). Study-level results: The TRBV12-3 share of total TRBV signal fell 97% to 99% after anti-TRBV12 rather than anti-CD19 exposure. Most targeted TRBV signal came from the leukemia cell line cells, not normal T cells.

TCRdb recomputed calls from the 5' RACE reads with MiXCR, one row per CDR3 protein. In the table there are about 20,000 distinct CDR3 sequences, approximately 2% of which are singletons. This clonotype has only a few counts. Its antigen is unidentified. Expansion lasted around 3 days, with either anti-CD3 antibody OKT3 or CD3/CD28 beads. Bispecific antibody was added to 5 x 10^4 normal T cells and 5 x 10^4 target cells. After removal of 3 bases from V and 10 bases from J, the junction contained 8 bases not matched to a gene. CDR1 LNHDA and CDR2 SQIVND come from the germline V gene (reference sequence). There are 14 residues in the CDR3.

Sequencing used healthy donor T cells cultured with leukemia cells, obtained from a culture containing a bispecific antibody targeting TCR Vbeta12. The TCR sequence derives from a human donor in good health. Some clones in this sample may be carry-over from other donors' samples. The chain recombines TRBV19 with TRBJ1-5, with 8 bases identical to TRBD1. Written as DNA, the CDR3 is TGTGCCAGTAGTATCGTTACAGGGGGAGGACCCCAGCATTTT. Translating it yields CASSIVTGGGPQHF.